These 14 T cell receptor beta chains originate from one sample sequenced in a study of identical twins. TCRdb recomputed calls from the 5' RACE reads with MiXCR, one row per CDR3 protein. The table includes 600,000 to 850,000 distinct CDR3 sequences, about 20% detected once. The data were also submitted as part of a second study, on T cells expressing NK-cell markers.

The sequenced sample consisted of PBMCs. The receptors stem from a woman aged 18-29 years in good health.

This clonotype was counted a few times. The rearrangement uses TRBV12-3 or TRBV12-4 and TRBJ2-7; possibly TRBD2 for D (5 bases). Trimming stripped 8 bases from V and 2 bases from J, with 19 bases between. This CDR3 has 15 residues. CDR3 DNA sequence: TGTGCCAGCGGGCCGGACCGGGAAACCCCCTACGAGCAGTACTTC. Protein sequence: CASGPDRETPYEQYF.

This clonotype came up many times. The rearrangement joins TRBV29-1 to TRBJ1-1; D is ambiguous. The germline V gene encodes CDR1 SQVTM and CDR2 ANQGSEA. CDR3 length: 11 residues. V lost 2 bases and J lost 1, with 2 bases in between. CDR3: CSVERNTEAFF. For the CDR3, the DNA is TGCAGCGTTGAACGGAACACTGAAGCTTTCTTT.

This chain connects TRBV30 to TRBJ2-1; 9 nucleotides agree with TRBD2. This CDR3 is built from 15 residues. Germline trimming cut 4 bases from V and 4 bases from J; bases unmatched to any gene: 8. The germline V gene has CDR1 GTSNPN and CDR2 SVGIG (reference sequence). DNA of the CDR3: TGTGCCTGGACACATGGCGGGAGGGAATACAATGAGCAGTTCTTC. Its translation: CAWTHGGREYNEQFF.

This sequence joins TRBV3-1 and TRBJ2-6, with 10 positions matching TRBD2. V shed 0 bases and J 1 base; nucleotides not matched to a gene: 6. This CDR3 has 19 amino acids. The germline V gene has CDR1 LGHDT and CDR2 YNNKEL (reference sequence). The CDR3, as DNA: TGTGCCAGCAGCCAAGATCCTAGCGGGAGATTTTCTGGGGCCAACGTCCTGACTTTC. Amino acid sequence: CASSQDPSGRFSGANVLTF.

This clonotype was detected a few times. The rearrangement uses TRBV10-3 and TRBJ1-1; D uncertain. V was cut by 5 bases and J by 4 bases, with 14 bases left in between. Germline CDR1 reads ENHRY; CDR2 reads SYGVKD. The CDR3 covers 14 residues. CDR3 DNA: TGTGCCATCAGTAGCCTCGACCCCAGCACTGAAGCTTTCTTT. It specifies CAISSLDPSTEAFF.

This clonotype was seen more than once but under ten times. This chain uses TRBV20-1 with TRBJ2-5; no firm D call. Germline CDR1 reads DFQATT; CDR2 reads SNEGSKA (reference sequence). The CDR3 is 13 amino acids. The V and J ends lost 7 bases and 2 bases respectively, with 14 bases between them. This chain's CDR3 is CSGSDHKQETQYF. CDR3 nucleotide sequence: TGCAGTGGATCGGACCACAAACAAGAGACCCAGTACTTC.

This clonotype was observed a few times. V gene TRBV7-2 combines with J gene TRBJ2-3; TRBD2 agrees at 7 bases. Germline V gives CDR1 SGHTA, CDR2 FQGNSA. The length of the CDR3 is 17 residues. V lost 0 bases, J lost 2 bases, and 8 bases stayed unmatched. The CDR3 reads CASSLARLALNTDTQYF. The CDR3 DNA reads TGTGCCAGCAGCTTAGCCCGACTAGCACTGAACACAGATACGCAGTATTTT.

The chain is built from TRBV20-1 and TRBJ2-3; 7 nucleotides align to TRBD2. CDR1 and CDR2 from the germline V gene are DFQATT and SNEGSKA (reference sequence). The CDR3 sequence is 14 residues long. Unmatched junction bases numbered 6, after V lost 0 bases and J lost 6 bases. The CDR3 nucleotides read TGCAGTGCTAGAGAATGGCGGGAGCCCGATACGCAGTATTTT. Translating gives CSAREWREPDTQYF.

V usage is TRBV5-1 and J usage is TRBJ1-1; D might be TRBD1 (5 bases). V dropped 1 base and J dropped 0 bases, with 13 bases sitting between them. Germline V gene data show CDR1 as SGHRS and CDR2 as YFSETQ. The CDR3 runs 16 residues. CDR3: CASSLPGRSMNTEAFF. CDR3 bases: TGCGCCAGCAGCTTGCCAGGGAGGTCGATGAACACTGAAGCTTTCTTT.

The chain recombines TRBV7-9 with TRBJ2-1; 7 bases are a match to TRBD2. With 2 bases clipped from V and 6 bases from J, the junction kept 4 bases outside the gene matches. CDR3 length: 14 amino acids. CDR1 and CDR2 from the germline V gene are SEHNR and FQNEAQ (reference sequence). CDR3 amino acids: CASSLTLAANEQFF. The CDR3 nucleotides are TGTGCCAGCAGCTTAACCCTAGCGGCCAATGAGCAGTTCTTC.

This clonotype was seen a few times. The chain combines TRBV20-1 with TRBJ2-7; D is unclear. The CDR3 extends over 14 amino acids. Germline V gives CDR1 DFQATT, CDR2 SNEGSKA (reference sequence). V gave up 1 base and J gave up 3 bases, with 13 bases separating them. CDR3: CSARGVSEDYEQYF. The CDR3 DNA sequence: TGCAGTGCTAGAGGAGTGTCGGAAGACTACGAGCAGTACTTC.

The J gene is TRBJ2-4, the V gene TRBV3-1, with 9 bases identical to TRBD1. J gave up 6 bases and V 0 bases, and 6 bases lay outside the gene matches. Germline V gene data show CDR1 as LGHDT and CDR2 as YNNKEL (reference sequence). The CDR3 sequence is 16 residues long. DNA for the CDR3: TGTGCCAGCAGCCAAGAGCGAACAGGGGGCGGAAACATTCAGTACTTC. Protein product: CASSQERTGGGNIQYF.

This clonotype has at least ten counts. The chain links TRBV12-3 or TRBV12-4 to TRBJ1-5, with 7 bases aligning to TRBD1. This CDR3 spans 13 amino acids. With 5 bases clipped from V and 7 bases from J, the junction kept 5 bases outside the gene matches. CDR3 sequence (DNA): TGTGCCAGCAGTCCAGGGGGACGGCAGCCCCAGCATTTT. It codes for CASSPGGRQPQHF.

This clonotype was found a few times. The rearrangement uses TRBV20-1 and TRBJ1-2, with D unclear. The CDR3 is 11 residues long. CDR1 DFQATT and CDR2 SNEGSKA come from the germline V gene (reference sequence). Trimming stripped 3 bases from V and 8 bases from J, with 10 bases between. CDR3 bases: TGCAGTGCTAGGGGCGCCGGAGGCTACACCTTC. Translated: CSARGAGGYTF.